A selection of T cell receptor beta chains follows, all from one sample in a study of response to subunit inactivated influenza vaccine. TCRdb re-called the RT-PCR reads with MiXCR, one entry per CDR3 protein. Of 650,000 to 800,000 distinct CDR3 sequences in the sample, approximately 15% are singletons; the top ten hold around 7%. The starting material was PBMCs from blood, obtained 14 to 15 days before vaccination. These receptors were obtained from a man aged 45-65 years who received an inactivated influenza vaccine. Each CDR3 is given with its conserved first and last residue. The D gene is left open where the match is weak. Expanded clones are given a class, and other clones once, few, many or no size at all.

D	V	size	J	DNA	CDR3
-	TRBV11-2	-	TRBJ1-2	TGTGCCAGCAGCCCGTCCCGGGACTTTTATGGCTACACCTTC	CASSPSRDFYGYTF
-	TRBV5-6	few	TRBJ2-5	TGTGCCAGCAGCGGTCAAGAAGAGACCCAGTACTTC	CASSGQEETQYF
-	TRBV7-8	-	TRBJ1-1	TGTGCCAGCAGCACAAGACAGGTTGGGACTGAAGCTTTCTTT	CASSTRQVGTEAFF
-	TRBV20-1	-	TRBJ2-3	TGCAGTGCGGGGGACACGGAGAAAGCCACAGATACGCAGTATTTT	CSAGDTEKATDTQYF
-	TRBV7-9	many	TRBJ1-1	TGTGCCTGGGGGGCGCCCACTGAAGCTTTCTTT	CAWGAPTEAFF
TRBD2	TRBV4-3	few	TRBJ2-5	TGCGCCAGCAGCTCGGTGGGCGGGAGAAAAGAGACCCAGTACTTC	CASSSVGGRKETQYF
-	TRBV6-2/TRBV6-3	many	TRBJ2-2	TGTGCCAGCAGTTGGGTGGTGTCCGGGGAGCTGTTTTTT	CASSWVVSGELFF
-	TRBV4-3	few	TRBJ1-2	TGCGCCAGCAGCCCCGGGTGGGGGGACGACTATGGCTACACCTTC	CASSPGWGDDYGYTF
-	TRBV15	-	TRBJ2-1	TGTGCCACTAGGGGGGCGAGCTCCTACAATGAGCAGTTCTTC	CATRGASSYNEQFF
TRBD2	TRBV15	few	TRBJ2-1	TGTGCCACCAGCAGAGACACCGGACTAGCGGGGGGGCCGGGCATTTACAATGAGCAGTTCTTC	CATSRDTGLAGGPGIYNEQFF
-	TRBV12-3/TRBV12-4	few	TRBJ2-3	TGTGCCAGCAGTTTTGCGGAAAGCACAGATACGCAGTATTTT	CASSFAESTDTQYF
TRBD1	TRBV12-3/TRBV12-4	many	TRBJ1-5	TGTGCCAGCAGGACACGGGACAGGTATCAGCCCCAGCATTTT	CASRTRDRYQPQHF
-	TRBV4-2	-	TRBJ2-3	TGTGCCAGCAGCCACCCGACAGCCTTGGGGAGAGATACGCAGTATTTT	CASSHPTALGRDTQYF
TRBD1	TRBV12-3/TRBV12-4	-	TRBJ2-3	TGTGCCAGCAGCCATTCCTGGACAGGGGGAAGGGGAGATACGCAGTATTTT	CASSHSWTGGRGDTQYF
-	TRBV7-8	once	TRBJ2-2	TGTGCCAGCAGCTTAGGAGGGGTCACCGGGGAGCTGTTTTTT	CASSLGGVTGELFF
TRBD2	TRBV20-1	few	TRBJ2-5	TGCAGTGCTAGCAGGGAGGGAGAGACCCAGTACTTC	CSASREGETQYF
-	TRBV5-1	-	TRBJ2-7	TGCGCCAGCAGCTTGGTCCAGGGACGTTCGAGCGAGCAGTACTTC	CASSLVQGRSSEQYF
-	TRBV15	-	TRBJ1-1	TGTGCCACCAGCCCCCCGGCGGGTAACACTGAAGCTTTCTTT	CATSPPAGNTEAFF
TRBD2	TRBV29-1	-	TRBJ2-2	TGCAGCGCCACTAGCGGGGCTGGGGAGCTGTTTTTT	CSATSGAGELFF
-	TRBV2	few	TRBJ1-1	TGTGCCAGCAGTGAATTTTTGAACACTGAAGCTTTCTTT	CASSEFLNTEAFF
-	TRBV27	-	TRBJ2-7	TGTGCCAGCAGTTCAGACCCTCAGGGATCCTACGAGCAGTACTTC	CASSSDPQGSYEQYF
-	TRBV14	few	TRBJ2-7	TGTGCCTCCCAGGCGGGACATCACTCCTACGAGCAGTACTTC	CASQAGHHSYEQYF
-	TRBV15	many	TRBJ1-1	TGTGCCACCAGCAGCCGGGCCCTCAGAAGCACTGAAGCTTTCTTT	CATSSRALRSTEAFF
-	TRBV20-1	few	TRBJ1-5	TGCAGTGCGAGCAGGGGTCAGCCCCAGCATTTT	CSASRGQPQHF
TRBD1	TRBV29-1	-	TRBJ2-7	TGCAGCGTTGTACGGGACAGGGGTGAGGAGCAGTACTTC	CSVVRDRGEEQYF
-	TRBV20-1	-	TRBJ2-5	TGCAGTGCTACCCCATTTTCTTGGTACCAAGAGACCCAGTACTTC	CSATPFSWYQETQYF
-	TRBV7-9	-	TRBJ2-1	TGTGCCAGCAGCTTAGCGCCGTCCGAAAAGCAGTTCTTC	CASSLAPSEKQFF
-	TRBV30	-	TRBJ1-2	TGTGCCTGGAGTGTGAATAGGGCCTACACCTTC	CAWSVNRAYTF
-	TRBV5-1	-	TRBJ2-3	TGCGCCAGCAGCTTGGCCGTGCGGAGCACAGATACGCAGTATTTT	CASSLAVRSTDTQYF
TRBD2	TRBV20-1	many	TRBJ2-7	TGCAGTGCCCGGGGGGGGACTAGCGGGACCGCTGGTCACGAGCAGTACTTC	CSARGGTSGTAGHEQYF
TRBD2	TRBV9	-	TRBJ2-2	TGTGCCAGCAGCGTAGCTGCGGGGGGTGACACCGGGGAGCTGTTTTTT	CASSVAAGGDTGELFF
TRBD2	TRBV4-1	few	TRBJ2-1	TGCGCCAGCAGCCAAGATAGCGGGAGGACGCAGTTCTTC	CASSQDSGRTQFF
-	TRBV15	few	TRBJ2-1	TGTGCCACCAGCAGAGTTCCGGGATCCTACAATGAGCAGTTCTTC	CATSRVPGSYNEQFF
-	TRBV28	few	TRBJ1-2	TGTGCCAGCAGTTTGGCCAGGGGCGACTATGGCTACACCTTC	CASSLARGDYGYTF
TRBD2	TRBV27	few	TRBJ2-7	TGTGCCAGCAGTTTAATCGGGACTAGCGGGACCAACGAGCAGTACTTC	CASSLIGTSGTNEQYF
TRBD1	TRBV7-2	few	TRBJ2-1	TGTGCCAGCAGCTTCGACAGGGTTAGGGCCAATGAGCAGTTCTTC	CASSFDRVRANEQFF
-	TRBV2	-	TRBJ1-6	TGTGCCAGCAGTGAATCCAGGGTAGGGGATTCACCCCTCCACTTT	CASSESRVGDSPLHF
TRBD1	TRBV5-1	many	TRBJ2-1	TGCGCCAGCAGCCCGGATGCCGGGACAGGGTATACTGAGCAGTTCTTC	CASSPDAGTGYTEQFF
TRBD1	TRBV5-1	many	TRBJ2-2	TGCGCCAGCAGCTTGGAACAGGGGTCCGGGGAGCTGTTTTTT	CASSLEQGSGELFF
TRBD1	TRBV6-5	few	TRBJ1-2	TGTGCCAGCAGTTCCGGACAGGGGGCAGTCTATGGCTACACCTTC	CASSSGQGAVYGYTF
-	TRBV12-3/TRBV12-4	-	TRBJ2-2	TGTGCCAGCAGATACAGTGCTTCGAACACCGGGGAGCTGTTTTTT	CASRYSASNTGELFF
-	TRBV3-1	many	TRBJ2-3	TGTGCCAGCAGCCATATGACGGATAGCACAGATACGCAGTATTTT	CASSHMTDSTDTQYF
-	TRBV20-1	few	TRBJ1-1	TGCAGTGCTGTACCCCACACTGAAGCTTTCTTT	CSAVPHTEAFF
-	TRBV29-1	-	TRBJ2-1	TGCAGCGCGCAGCGGGCGCACAATGAGCAGTTCTTC	CSAQRAHNEQFF
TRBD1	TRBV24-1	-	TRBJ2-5	TGTGCCACGGGACAGGGGGCCCCAGAGACCCAGTACTTC	CATGQGAPETQYF
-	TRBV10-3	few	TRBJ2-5	TGTGCCATCAGTCGAAGCAGGGATCAAGAGACCCAGTACTTC	CAISRSRDQETQYF
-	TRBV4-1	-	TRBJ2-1	TGCGCCAGCAGCCAAGATTTCGGGGGGCCATACAATGAGCAGTTCTTC	CASSQDFGGPYNEQFF
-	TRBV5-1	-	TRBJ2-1	TGCGCCAGCAGCTTGGGGGCACCGCTCTACAATGAGCAGTTCTTC	CASSLGAPLYNEQFF
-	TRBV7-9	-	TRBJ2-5	TGTGCCAGCAGCTTAGTAGGGGGGATGGAGACCCAGTACTTC	CASSLVGGMETQYF
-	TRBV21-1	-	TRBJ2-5	TGTGCCAGCAGCAAACTCGATGGAGGGGCCAGGGGGTTCCAAGAGACCCAGTACTTC	CASSKLDGGARGFQETQYF
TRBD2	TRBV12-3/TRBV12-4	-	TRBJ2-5	TGTGCCAGCAGCAAGACTAGCGGGAGAGGAGAGACCCAGTACTTC	CASSKTSGRGETQYF
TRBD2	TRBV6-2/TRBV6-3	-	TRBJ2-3	TGTTTTACAAGACTAGCGGGAGGGGATACGCAGTATTTT	CFTRLAGGDTQYF
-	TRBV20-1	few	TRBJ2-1	TGCAGTGCTCACAAAGGGGGTCGTTACTCCAATGAGCAGTTCTTC	CSAHKGGRYSNEQFF
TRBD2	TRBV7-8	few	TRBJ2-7	TGTGCCAGCAGCTCGGAAACTAGCGGGGGCTACGAGCAGTACTTC	CASSSETSGGYEQYF
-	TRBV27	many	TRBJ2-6	TGTGCCAGCAGTCCCGGGACTGCTGGGGCCAACGTCCTGACTTTC	CASSPGTAGANVLTF
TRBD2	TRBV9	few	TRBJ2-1	TGTGCCAGCAGCGAGAGGACTAGCTCCTACAATGAGCAGTTCTTC	CASSERTSSYNEQFF
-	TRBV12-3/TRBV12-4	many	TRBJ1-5	TGTGCCAGCAGTTTGTCGGGTGTGCAGCCCCAGCATTTT	CASSLSGVQPQHF